These 8 T cell receptor beta chains were sequenced from one sample in a study of blood T cell repertoires in COVID-19. Sequencing was performed with immunoSEQ multiplex PCR; in TCRdb, only in-frame clones are kept and a portion is missing. The sample has about 220,000 clones; more than 65% are singletons. Sequencing used peripheral blood. Every receptor here comes from a woman aged 55-70 years with acute or convalescent COVID-19.

The chain has TRBV7-3 and TRBJ1-2; 7 bases map to TRBD1. There are 16 residues in the CDR3. The V gene's germline CDR1 is SGHTA and CDR2 FQGTGA. The junction had 9 bases not matched to a gene; V was cut back by 5 bases and J by 0 bases. This CDR3 is CASSAVGTASNYGYTF. Here the CDR3 DNA reads TGTGCCAGCAGCGCGGTGGGGACAGCATCTAACTATGGCTACACCTTC.

CDR3 loop: CASSRTSLYYEQYF. The CDR3 nucleotides are TGTGCCAGCAGTAGGACTAGCCTTTACTACGAGCAGTACTTC. The chain recombines TRBV6-2 or TRBV6-3 with TRBJ2-7, with 8 bases that match TRBD2. This CDR3 contains 14 residues. V lost 5 bases and J lost 3; bases outside the gene matches: 6. Germline V gene data show CDR1 as MNHEY and CDR2 as SVGEGT.

This chain connects TRBV14 to TRBJ2-3; TRBD2 matches 9 bases. The CDR3 covers 15 residues. With 0 bases clipped from V and 6 bases from J, the junction kept 4 bases outside the gene matches. CDR1 is SGHDN and CDR2 is FVKESK in the germline V gene. The CDR3 nucleotides read TGTGCCAGCAGCCAAGAACCTAGCGGGGTGGATACGCAGTATTTT. It specifies CASSQEPSGVDTQYF.

The chain links TRBV6-2 or TRBV6-3 to TRBJ2-7; 7 nucleotides align to TRBD1. Germline trimming cut 2 bases from V and 2 bases from J; bases unmatched to any gene: 15. Germline CDR1 reads MNHEY; CDR2 reads SVGEGT. The CDR3 totals 18 residues. This CDR3 reads CASSYKVGSGTATYEQYF. CDR3 sequence (DNA): TGTGCCAGCAGTTACAAGGTTGGGTCCGGGACAGCAACCTACGAGCAGTACTTC.

The chain carries TRBV4-1 and TRBJ2-1; D perhaps matches TRBD1 (5 bases). Trimming pared 3 bases from V and 5 bases from J, leaving 5 bases between. The CDR3 has 12 amino acids. Germline V lookup: CDR1 MGHRA, CDR2 YSYEKL. This chain's CDR3 is CASSQGHNEQFF. Written as DNA, the CDR3 is TGCGCCAGCAGCCAGGGGCACAATGAGCAGTTCTTC.

This clone was detected only once. The chain links TRBV27 to TRBJ2-2; 9 bases map to TRBD1. Looked up from germline, CDR1 is MNHEY and CDR2 is SMNVEV (reference sequence). CDR3 length: 17 amino acids. V was clipped by 4 bases and J by 3 bases; unmatched bases: 9. The CDR3: CASSWGTGSGHTGELFF. The CDR3 DNA sequence: TGTGCCAGCAGTTGGGGGACAGGGTCTGGGCACACCGGGGAGCTGTTTTTT.

The chain recombines TRBV30 with TRBJ1-1; TRBD1 agrees at 9 bases. CDR1 is GTSNPN and CDR2 is SVGIG in the germline V gene (reference sequence). Trimming removed 4 bases from V and 3 bases from J; junction bases left unmatched: 3. There are 13 residues in the CDR3. The CDR3 DNA is TGTGCCTGGAAGAGGACAGGGGACACTGAAGCTTTCTTT. Translation gives CAWKRTGDTEAFF.

The gene calls are TRBV10-3 and TRBJ2-7; 9 nucleotides agree with TRBD1. Trimming at V came to 0 bases and at J to 3 bases, leaving 3 bases not matched to a gene. The CDR3 contains 15 residues. Germline loops: CDR1 ENHRY, CDR2 SYGVKD. The CDR3 spells CAISESGTGIYEQYF. CDR3 DNA: TGTGCCATCAGTGAGTCCGGGACAGGGATCTACGAGCAGTACTTC.